The text below deals with one T cell receptor (beta chain). J lost 0 bases, V lost 5 bases, and 4 bases had no gene match. The CDR3 runs 16 residues. Germline values: CDR1 SEHNR, CDR2 FQNEAQ (reference sequence). The data stem from a study of T cell responses to AZD1222 COVID-19 vaccine. Sequencing was performed with immunoSEQ multiplex PCR; in TCRdb, only in-frame clones are kept and a portion is missing. The table includes about 120,000 clones, 92% detected once. The chain is built from TRBV7-9 and TRBJ2-6; 7 bases map to TRBD1. The sequence was obtained from an adult who received the AZD1222 COVID-19 vaccine. Sequenced material: peripheral blood, taken 28 days after the second AZD1222 dose. As DNA, the CDR3 is TGTGCCAGCAGCCACAGGGGATTCTCTGGGGCCAACGTCCTGACTTTC. This gives the protein CASSHRGFSGANVLTF. The whole variable domain, filled in from reference TRBV7-9 and TRBJ2-6, reads DTGVSQNPRHKITKRGQNVTFRCDPISEHNRLYWYRQTLGQGPEFLTYFQNEAQLEKSRLLSDRFSAERPKGSFSTLEIQRTEQGDSAMYLCASSHRGFSGANVLTFGAGSRLTVL.